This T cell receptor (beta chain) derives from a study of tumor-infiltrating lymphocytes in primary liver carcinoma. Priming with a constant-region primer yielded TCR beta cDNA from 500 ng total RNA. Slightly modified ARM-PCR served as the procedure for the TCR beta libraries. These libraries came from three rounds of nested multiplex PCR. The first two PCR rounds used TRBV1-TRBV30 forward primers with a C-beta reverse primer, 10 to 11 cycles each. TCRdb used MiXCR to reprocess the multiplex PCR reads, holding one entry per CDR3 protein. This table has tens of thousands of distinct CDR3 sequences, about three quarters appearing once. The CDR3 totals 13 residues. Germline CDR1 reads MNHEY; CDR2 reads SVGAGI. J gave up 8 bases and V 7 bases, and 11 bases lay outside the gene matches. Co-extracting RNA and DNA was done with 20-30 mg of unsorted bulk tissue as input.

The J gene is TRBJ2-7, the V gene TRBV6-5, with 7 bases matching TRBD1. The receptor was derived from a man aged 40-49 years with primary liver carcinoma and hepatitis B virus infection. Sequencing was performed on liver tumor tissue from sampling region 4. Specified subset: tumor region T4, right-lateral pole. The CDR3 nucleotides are TGTGCCAGCAATGTTTCACAGGGGAGAAAGCAGTACTTC. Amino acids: CASNVSQGRKQYF.